This T cell receptor (beta chain) was recorded in a study of blood T cells in healthy people across ages. A second PCR of about 7 to 12 cycles used a sample-barcoded 5' primer and a J-beta primer mix. TCRdb re-analysed the 5' RACE reads in MiXCR, keeping a single row per CDR3 protein. The table has 1 million or so distinct CDR3 sequences, 45% seen once. Germline CDR1 reads SGHDN; CDR2 reads FVKESK. The CDR3 totals 16 residues. The V end lost 2 bases, the J end lost 8 bases, and 19 bases lay between the germline ends. This sequence originates from a woman aged 55 to 70 in good health. The J gene is TRBJ2-1, the V gene TRBV14; TRBD2 is a possible D gene (5 bases). The sample was blood. The CDR3 DNA sequence: TGTGCCAGCAGCCAACGGACTTCCTTATCTCTGGATGAGCAGTTCTTC. It codes for CASSQRTSLSLDEQFF.